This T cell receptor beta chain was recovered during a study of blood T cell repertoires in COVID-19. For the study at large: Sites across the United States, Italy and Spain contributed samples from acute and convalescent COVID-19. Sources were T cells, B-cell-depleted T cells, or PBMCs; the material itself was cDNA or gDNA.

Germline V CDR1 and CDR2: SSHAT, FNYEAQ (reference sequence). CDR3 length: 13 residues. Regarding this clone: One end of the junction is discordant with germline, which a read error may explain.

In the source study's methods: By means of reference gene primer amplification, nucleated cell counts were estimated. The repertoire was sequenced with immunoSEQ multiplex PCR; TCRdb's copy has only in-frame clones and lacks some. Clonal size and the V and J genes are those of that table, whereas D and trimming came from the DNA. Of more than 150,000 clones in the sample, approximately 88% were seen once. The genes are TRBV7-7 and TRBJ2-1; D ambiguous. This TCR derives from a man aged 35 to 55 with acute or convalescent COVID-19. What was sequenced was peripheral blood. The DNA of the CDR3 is TGTGCTAGCAGCGATCCCTCGAGCAATGAGCAGTTCTTC. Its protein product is CASSDPSSNEQFF.